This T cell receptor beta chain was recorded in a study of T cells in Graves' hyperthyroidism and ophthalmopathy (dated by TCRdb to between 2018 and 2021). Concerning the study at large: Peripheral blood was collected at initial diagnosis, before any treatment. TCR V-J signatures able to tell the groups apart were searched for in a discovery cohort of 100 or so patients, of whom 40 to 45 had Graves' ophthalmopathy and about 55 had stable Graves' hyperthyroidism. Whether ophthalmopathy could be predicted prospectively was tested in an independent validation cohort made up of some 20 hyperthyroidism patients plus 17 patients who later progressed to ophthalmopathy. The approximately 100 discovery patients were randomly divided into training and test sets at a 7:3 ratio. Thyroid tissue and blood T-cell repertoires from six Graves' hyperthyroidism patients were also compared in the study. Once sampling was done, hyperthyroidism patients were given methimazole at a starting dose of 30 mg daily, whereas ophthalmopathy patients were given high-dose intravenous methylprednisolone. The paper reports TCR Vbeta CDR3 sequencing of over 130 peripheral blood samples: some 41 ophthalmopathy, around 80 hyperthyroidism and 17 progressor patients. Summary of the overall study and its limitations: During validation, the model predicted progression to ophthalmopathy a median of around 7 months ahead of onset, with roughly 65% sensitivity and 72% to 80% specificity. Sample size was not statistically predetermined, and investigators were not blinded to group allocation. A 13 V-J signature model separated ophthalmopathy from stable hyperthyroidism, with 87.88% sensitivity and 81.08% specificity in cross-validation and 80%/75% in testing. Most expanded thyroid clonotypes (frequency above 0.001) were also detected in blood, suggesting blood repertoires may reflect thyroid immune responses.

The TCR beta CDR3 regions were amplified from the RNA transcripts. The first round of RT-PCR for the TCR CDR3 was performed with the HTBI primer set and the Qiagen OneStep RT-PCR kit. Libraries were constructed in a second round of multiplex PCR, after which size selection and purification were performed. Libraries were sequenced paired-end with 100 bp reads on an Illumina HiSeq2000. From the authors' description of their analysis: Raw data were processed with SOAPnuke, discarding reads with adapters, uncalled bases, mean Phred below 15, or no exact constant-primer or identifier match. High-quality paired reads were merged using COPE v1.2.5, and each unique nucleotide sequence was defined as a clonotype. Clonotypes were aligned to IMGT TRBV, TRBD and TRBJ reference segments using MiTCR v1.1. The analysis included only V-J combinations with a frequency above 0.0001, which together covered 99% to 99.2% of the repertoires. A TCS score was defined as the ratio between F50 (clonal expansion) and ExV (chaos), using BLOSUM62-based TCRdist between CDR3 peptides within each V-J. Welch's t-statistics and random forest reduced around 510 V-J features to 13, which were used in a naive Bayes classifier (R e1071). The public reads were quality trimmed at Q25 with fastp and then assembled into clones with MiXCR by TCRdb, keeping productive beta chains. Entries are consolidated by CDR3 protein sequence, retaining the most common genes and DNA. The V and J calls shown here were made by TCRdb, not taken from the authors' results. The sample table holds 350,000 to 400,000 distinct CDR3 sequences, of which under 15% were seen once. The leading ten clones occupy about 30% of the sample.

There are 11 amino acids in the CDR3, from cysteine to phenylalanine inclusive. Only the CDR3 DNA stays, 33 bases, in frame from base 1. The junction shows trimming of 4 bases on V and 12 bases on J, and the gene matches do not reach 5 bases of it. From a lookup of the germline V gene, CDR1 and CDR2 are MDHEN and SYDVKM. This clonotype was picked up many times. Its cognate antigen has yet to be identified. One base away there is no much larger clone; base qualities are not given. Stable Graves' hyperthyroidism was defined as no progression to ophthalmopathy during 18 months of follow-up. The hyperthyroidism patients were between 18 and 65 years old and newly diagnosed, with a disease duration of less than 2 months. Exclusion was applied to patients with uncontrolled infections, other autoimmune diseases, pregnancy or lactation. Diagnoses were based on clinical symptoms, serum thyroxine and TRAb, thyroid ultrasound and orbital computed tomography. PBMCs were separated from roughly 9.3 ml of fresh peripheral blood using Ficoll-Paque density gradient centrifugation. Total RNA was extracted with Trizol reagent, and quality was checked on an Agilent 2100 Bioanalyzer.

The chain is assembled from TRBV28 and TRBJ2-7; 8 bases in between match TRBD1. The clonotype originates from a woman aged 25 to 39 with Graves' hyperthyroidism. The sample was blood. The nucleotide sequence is TGTGCCAGCAGTTCAACCGGGACAGGGTACTTC. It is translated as CASSSTGTGYF.